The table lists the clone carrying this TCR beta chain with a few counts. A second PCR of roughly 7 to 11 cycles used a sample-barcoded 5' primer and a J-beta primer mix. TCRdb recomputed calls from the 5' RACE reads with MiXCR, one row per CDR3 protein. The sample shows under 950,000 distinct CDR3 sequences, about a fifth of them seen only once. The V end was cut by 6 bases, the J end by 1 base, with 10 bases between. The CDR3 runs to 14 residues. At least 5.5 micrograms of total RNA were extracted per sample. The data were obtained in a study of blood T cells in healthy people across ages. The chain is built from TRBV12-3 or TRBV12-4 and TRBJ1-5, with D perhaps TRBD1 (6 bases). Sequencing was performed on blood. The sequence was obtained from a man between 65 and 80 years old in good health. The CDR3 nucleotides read TGTGCCAGCAGCCGGGACATCAGCAATCAGCCCCAGCATTTT. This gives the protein CASSRDISNQPQHF.